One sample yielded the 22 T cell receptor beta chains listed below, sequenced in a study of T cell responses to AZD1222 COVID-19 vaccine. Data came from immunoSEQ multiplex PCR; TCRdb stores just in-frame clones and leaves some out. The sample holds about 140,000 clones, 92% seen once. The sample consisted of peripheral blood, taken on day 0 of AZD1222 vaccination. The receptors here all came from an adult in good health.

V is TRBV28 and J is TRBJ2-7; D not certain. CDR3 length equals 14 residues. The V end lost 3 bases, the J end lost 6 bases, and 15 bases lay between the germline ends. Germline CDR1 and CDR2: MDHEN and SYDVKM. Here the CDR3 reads CASSFSILASEQYF. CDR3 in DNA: TGTGCCAGCAGTTTTAGTATCTTGGCGTCCGAGCAGTACTTC.

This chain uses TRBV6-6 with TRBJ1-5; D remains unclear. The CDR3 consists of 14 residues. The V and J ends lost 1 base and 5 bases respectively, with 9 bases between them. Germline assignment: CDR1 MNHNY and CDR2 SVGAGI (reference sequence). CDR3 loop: CASSYFGGHQPQHF. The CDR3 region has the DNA TGTGCCAGCAGTTACTTCGGAGGGCATCAGCCCCAGCATTTT.

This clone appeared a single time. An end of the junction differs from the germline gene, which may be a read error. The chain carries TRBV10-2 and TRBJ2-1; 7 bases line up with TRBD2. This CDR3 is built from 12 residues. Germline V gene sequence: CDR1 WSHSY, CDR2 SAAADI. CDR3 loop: CGSWVAGNEQFF. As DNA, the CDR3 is TGCGGCAGCTGGGTAGCGGGTAATGAGCAGTTCTTC.

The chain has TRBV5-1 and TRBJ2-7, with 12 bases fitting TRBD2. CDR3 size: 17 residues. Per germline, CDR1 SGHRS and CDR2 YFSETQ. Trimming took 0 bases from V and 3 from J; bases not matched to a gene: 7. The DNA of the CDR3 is TGCGCCAGCAGCTTGGCCTCACTAGCGGGAGGTCGCTACGAGCAGTACTTC. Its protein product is CASSLASLAGGRYEQYF.

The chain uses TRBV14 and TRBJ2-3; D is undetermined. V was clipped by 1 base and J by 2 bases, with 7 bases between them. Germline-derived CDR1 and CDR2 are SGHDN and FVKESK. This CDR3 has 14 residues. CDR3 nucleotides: TGTGCCAGCAGCCAAGTAGGTCTCACAGATACGCAGTATTTT. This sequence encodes CASSQVGLTDTQYF.

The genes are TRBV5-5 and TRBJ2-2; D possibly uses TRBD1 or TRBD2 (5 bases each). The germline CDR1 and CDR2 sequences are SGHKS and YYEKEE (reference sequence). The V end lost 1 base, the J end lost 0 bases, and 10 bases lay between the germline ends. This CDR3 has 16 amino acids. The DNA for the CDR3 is TGTGCCAGCAGCTTGCCCGGGGCCGCGAACACCGGGGAGCTGTTTTTT. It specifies CASSLPGAANTGELFF.

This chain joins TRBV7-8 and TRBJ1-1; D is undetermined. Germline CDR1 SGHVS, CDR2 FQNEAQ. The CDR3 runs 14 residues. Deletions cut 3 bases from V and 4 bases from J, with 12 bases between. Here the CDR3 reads CASSFPGMGTEAFF. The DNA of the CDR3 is TGTGCCAGCAGCTTCCCGGGCATGGGCACTGAAGCTTTCTTT.

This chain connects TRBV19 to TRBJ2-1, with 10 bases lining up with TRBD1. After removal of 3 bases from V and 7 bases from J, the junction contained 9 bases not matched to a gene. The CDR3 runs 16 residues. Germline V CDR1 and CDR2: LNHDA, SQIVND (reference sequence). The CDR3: CASSMYGTGARNEQFF. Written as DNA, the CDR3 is TGTGCCAGTAGTATGTACGGGACAGGGGCTAGGAATGAGCAGTTCTTC.

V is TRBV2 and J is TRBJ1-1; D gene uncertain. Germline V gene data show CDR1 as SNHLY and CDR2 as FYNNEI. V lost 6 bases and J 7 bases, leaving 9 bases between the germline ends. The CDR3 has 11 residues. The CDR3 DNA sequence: TGTGCCAGCAGCGAGGAGAATGAAGCTTTCTTT. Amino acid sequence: CASSEENEAFF.

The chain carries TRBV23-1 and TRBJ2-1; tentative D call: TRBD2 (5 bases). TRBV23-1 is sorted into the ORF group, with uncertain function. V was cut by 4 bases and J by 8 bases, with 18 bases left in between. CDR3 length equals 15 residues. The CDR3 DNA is TGCGCCAGCAGTCTCGGGCCAACCGGAGGAGATGAGCAGTTCTTC. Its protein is CASSLGPTGGDEQFF.

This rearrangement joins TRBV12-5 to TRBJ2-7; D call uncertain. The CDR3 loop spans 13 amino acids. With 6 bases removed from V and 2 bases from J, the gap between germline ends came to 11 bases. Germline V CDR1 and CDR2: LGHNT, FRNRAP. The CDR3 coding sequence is TGTGCTAGTGGCCCGACGGCCCCCTACGAGCAGTACTTC. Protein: CASGPTAPYEQYF.

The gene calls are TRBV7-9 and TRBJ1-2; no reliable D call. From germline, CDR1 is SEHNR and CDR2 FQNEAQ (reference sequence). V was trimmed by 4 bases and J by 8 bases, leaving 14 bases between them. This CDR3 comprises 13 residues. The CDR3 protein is CASSSHDQRGYTF. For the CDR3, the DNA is TGTGCCAGCAGCTCGCACGACCAACGCGGCTACACCTTC. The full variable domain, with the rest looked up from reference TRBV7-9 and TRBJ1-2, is DTGVSQNPRHKITKRGQNVTFRCDPISEHNRLYWYRQTLGQGPEFLTYFQNEAQLEKSRLLSDRFSAERPKGSFSTLEIQRTEQGDSAMYLCASSSHDQRGYTFGSGTRLTVV.

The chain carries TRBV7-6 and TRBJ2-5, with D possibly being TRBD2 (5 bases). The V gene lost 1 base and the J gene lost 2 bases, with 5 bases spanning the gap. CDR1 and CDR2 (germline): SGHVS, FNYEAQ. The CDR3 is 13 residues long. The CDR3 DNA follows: TGTGCCAGCAGCTTAGGGACTCAAGAGACCCAGTACTTC. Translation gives CASSLGTQETQYF.

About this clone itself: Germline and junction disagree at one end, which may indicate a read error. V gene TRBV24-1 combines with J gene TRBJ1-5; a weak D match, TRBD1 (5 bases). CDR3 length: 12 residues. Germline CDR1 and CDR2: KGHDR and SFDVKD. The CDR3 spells CATSEGTGGMNF. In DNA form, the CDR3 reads TGTGCCACCAGTGAGGGGACGGGAGGTATGAATTTT.

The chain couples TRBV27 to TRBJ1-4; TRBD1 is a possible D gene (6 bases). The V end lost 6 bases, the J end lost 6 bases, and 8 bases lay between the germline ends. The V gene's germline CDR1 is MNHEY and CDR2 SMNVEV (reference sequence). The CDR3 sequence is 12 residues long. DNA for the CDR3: TGTGCCAGCAGAAAGGGGGATGAAAAACTGTTTTTT. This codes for CASRKGDEKLFF.

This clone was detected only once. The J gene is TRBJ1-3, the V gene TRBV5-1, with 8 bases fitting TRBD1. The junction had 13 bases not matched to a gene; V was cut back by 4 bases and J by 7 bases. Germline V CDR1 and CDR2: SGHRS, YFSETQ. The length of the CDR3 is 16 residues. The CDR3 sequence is CASSQNSGGAGNTIYF. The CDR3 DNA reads TGCGCCAGCAGCCAGAATTCAGGGGGCGCGGGGAACACCATATATTTT.

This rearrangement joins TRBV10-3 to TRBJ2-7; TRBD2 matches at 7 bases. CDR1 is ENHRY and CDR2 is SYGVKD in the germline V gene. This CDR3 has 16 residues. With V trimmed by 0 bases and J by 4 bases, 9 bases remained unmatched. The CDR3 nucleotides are TGTGCCATCAGTGAGTCGGCTAGCGGAACCCCGTACGAGCAGTACTTC. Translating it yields CAISESASGTPYEQYF.

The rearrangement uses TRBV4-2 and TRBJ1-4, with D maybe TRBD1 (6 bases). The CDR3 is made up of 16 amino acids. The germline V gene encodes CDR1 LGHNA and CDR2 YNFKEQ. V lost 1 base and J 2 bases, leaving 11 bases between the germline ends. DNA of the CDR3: TGTGCCAGCAGCCAAGGCCCAGGGGAGACTAATGAAAAACTGTTTTTT. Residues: CASSQGPGETNEKLFF.

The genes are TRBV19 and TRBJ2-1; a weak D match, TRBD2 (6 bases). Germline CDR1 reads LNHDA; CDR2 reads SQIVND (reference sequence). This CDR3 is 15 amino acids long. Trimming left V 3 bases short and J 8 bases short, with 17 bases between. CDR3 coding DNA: TGTGCCAGTAGTATCGGAGGGGTCCGGAGCGATGAGCAGTTCTTC. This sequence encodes CASSIGGVRSDEQFF. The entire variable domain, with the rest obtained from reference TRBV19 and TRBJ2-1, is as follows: DGGITQSPKYLFRKEGQNVTLSCEQNLNHDAMYWYRQDPGQGLRLIYYSQIVNDFQKGDIAEGYSVSREKKESFPLTVTSAQKNPTAFYLCASSIGGVRSDEQFFGPGTRLTVL.

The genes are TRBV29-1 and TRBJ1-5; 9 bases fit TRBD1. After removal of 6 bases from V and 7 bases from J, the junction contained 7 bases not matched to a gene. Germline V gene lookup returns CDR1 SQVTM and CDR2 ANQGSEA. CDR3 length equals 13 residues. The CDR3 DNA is TGCAGCGTCGACCCCGGGACAGGGCAGCCCCAGCATTTT. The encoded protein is CSVDPGTGQPQHF. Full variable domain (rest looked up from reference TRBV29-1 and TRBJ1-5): SAVISQKPSRDICQRGTSLTIQCQVDSQVTMMFWYRQQPGQSLTLIATANQGSEATYESGFVIDKFPISRPNLTFSTLTVSNMSPEDSSIYLCSVDPGTGQPQHFGDGTRLSIL.

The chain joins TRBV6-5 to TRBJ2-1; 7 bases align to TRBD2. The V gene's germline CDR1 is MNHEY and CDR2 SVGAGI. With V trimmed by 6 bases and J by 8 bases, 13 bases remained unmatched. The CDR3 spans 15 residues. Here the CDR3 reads CASRLPPLARYEQFF. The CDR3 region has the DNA TGTGCCAGCAGATTGCCCCCACTAGCGAGGTATGAGCAGTTCTTC.

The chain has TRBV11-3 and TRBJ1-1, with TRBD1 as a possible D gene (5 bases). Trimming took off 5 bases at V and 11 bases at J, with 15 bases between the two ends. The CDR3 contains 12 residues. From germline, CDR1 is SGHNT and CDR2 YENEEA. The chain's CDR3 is CASSQGEGSAFF. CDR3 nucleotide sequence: TGTGCCAGCAGCCAAGGGGAGGGTTCGGCTTTCTTT.